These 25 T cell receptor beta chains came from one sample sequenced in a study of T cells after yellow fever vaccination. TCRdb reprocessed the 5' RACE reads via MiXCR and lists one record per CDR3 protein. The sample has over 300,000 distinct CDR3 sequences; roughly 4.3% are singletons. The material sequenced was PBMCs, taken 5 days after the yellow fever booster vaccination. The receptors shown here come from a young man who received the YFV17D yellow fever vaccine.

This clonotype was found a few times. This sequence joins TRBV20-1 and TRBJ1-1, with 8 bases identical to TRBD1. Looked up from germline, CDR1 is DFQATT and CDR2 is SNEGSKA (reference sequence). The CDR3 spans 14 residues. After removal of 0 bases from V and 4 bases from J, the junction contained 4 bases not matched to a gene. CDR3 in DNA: TGCAGTGCTAGAGATACAGGGGGAATCACTGAAGCTTTCTTT. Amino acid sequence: CSARDTGGITEAFF.

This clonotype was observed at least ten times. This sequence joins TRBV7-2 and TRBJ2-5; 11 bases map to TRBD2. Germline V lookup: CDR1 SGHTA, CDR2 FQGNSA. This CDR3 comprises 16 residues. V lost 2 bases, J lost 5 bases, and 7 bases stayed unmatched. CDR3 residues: CASSLFLAGGGETQYF. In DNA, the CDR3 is TGTGCCAGCAGCTTATTCCTAGCGGGGGGCGGGGAGACCCAGTACTTC.

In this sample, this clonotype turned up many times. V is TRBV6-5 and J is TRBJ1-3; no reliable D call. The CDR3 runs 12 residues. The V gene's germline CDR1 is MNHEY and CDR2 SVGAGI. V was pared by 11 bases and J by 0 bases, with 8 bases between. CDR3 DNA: TGTGCCGTGGGGTCCTCTGGAAACACCATATATTTT. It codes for CAVGSSGNTIYF.

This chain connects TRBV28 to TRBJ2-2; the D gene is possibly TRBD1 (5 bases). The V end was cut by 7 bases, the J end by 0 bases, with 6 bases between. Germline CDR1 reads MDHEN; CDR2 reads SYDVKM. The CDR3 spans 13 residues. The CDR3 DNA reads TGTGCCAGCAAACAGGCGAACACCGGGGAGCTGTTTTTT. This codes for CASKQANTGELFF. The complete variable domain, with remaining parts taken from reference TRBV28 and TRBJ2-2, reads DVKVTQSSRYLVKRTGEKVFLECVQDMDHENMFWYRQDPGLGLRLIYFSYDVKMKEKGDIPEGYSVSREKKERFSLILESASTNQTSMYLCASKQANTGELFFGEGSRLTVL.

The chain's CDR3 is CASIQETFYGYTF. In DNA form, the CDR3 reads TGTGCCAGCATACAGGAGACGTTCTATGGCTACACCTTC. The chain links TRBV6-1 to TRBJ1-2; a weak D match, TRBD1 (5 bases). The germline V and J ends were trimmed by 7 bases and 4 bases, with 13 bases remaining between them. Germline assignment: CDR1 MNHNS and CDR2 SASEGT. The CDR3 extends over 13 amino acids.

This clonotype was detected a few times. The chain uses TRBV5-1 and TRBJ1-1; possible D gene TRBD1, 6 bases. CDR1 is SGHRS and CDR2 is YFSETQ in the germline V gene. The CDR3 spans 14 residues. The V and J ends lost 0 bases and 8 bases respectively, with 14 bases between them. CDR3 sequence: CASSLASGQTEAFF. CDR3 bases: TGCGCCAGCAGCTTGGCTTCCGGACAGACCGAAGCTTTCTTT. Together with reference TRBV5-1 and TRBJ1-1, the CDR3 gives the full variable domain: KAGVTQTPRYLIKTRGQQVTLSCSPISGHRSVSWYQQTPGQGLQFLFEYFSETQRNKGNFPGRFSGRQFSNSRSEMNVSTLELGDSALYLCASSLASGQTEAFFGQGTRLTVV.

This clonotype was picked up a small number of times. The CDR3 nucleotides are TGTGCCAGCAGCCAAGGGACAGGAGATGGCTACACCTTC. It yields the protein CASSQGTGDGYTF. V and J are TRBV4-2 and TRBJ1-2; TRBD1 aligns across 7 bases. V lost 1 base to trimming and J lost 6 bases; unmatched junction nucleotides: 2. The CDR3 is 13 residues long. The V gene's germline CDR1 is LGHNA and CDR2 YNFKEQ.

CDR3 loop: CASSSGDRVVYEQYF. CDR3 coding DNA: TGTGCCAGCAGCTCAGGGGACAGGGTCGTTTACGAGCAGTACTTC. The chain uses TRBV7-9 and TRBJ2-7, with 9 bases lining up with TRBD1. Germline lookup yields CDR1 SEHNR and CDR2 FQNEAQ (reference sequence). With 4 bases clipped from V and 4 bases from J, the junction kept 8 bases outside the gene matches. CDR3 length equals 15 residues.

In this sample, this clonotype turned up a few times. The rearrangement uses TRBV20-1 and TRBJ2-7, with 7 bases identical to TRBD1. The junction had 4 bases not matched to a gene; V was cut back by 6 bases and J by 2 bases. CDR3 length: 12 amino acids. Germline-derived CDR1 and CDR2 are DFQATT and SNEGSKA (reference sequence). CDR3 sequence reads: CSARQGTYEQYF. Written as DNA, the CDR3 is TGCAGTGCAAGACAGGGAACCTACGAGCAGTACTTC.

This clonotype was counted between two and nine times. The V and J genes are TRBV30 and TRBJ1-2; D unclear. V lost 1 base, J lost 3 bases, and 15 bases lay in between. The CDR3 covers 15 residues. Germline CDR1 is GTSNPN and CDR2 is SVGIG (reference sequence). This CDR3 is CAWSGGQRFYYGYTF. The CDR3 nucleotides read TGTGCCTGGAGTGGGGGTCAGCGATTTTACTATGGCTACACCTTC.

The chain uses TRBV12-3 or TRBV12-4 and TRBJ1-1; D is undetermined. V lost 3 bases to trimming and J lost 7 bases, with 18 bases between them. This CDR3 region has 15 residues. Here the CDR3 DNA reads TGTGCCAGCAGTTTCTATAAGGCGACCGCACTTGAAGCTTTCTTT. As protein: CASSFYKATALEAFF.

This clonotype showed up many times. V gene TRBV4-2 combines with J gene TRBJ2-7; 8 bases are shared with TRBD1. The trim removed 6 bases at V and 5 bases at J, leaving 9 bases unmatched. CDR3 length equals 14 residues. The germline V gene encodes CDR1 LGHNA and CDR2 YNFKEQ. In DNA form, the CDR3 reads TGTGCCAGCAGTCCGGTGGACAGGGTGGACGAGCAGTACTTC. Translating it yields CASSPVDRVDEQYF.

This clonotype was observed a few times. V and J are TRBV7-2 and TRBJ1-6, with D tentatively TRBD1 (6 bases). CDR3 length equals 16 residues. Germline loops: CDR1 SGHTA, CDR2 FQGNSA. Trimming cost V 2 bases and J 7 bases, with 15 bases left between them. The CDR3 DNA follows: TGTGCCAGCAGCTTATATAGGGGGGCGGTAAATTCACCCCTCCACTTT. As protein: CASSLYRGAVNSPLHF.

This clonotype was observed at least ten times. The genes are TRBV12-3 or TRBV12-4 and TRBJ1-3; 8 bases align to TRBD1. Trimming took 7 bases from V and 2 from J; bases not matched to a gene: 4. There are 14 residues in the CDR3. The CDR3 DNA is TGTGCCAGCACCTTGACAGGGGCTGGAAACACCATATATTTT. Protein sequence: CASTLTGAGNTIYF.

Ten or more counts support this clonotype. The CDR3 DNA reads as TGCAGTCCCAAAGGGGGGGGAGAGACCCAGTACTTC. Protein: CSPKGGGETQYF. The gene calls are TRBV20-1 and TRBJ2-5; D is possibly TRBD2 (7 bases). The ends were cut back, 8 bases at V and 4 bases at J, with 14 bases in the middle. Germline V lookup: CDR1 DFQATT, CDR2 SNEGSKA (reference sequence). The CDR3 runs 12 residues.

This chain's CDR3 is CASSPGLAGGFSAYEQYF. CDR3 DNA sequence: TGCGCCAGCAGCCCGGGACTAGCGGGGGGGTTCAGCGCCTACGAGCAGTACTTC. This chain links TRBV4-3 with TRBJ2-7, with 16 bases lining up with TRBD2. The V and J ends lost 4 bases and 2 bases, in that order; junction bases with no gene match: 8. The CDR3 contains 18 residues. Germline CDR1 is LGHNA and CDR2 is YSLEER.

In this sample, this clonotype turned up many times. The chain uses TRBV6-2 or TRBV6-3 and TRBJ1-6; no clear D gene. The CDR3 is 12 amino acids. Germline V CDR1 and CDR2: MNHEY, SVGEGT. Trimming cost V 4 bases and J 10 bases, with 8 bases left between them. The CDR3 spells CASSSPVSPLHF. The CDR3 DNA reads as TGTGCCAGCAGTTCCCCCGTGTCACCCCTCCACTTT.

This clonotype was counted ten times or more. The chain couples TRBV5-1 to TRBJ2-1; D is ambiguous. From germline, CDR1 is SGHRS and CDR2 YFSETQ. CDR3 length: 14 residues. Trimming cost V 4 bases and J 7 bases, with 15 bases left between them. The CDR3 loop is CASSKGPPENEQFF. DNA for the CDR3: TGCGCCAGCAGCAAGGGCCCCCCCGAGAATGAGCAGTTCTTC. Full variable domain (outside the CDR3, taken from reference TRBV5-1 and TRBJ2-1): KAGVTQTPRYLIKTRGQQVTLSCSPISGHRSVSWYQQTPGQGLQFLFEYFSETQRNKGNFPGRFSGRQFSNSRSEMNVSTLELGDSALYLCASSKGPPENEQFFGPGTRLTVL.

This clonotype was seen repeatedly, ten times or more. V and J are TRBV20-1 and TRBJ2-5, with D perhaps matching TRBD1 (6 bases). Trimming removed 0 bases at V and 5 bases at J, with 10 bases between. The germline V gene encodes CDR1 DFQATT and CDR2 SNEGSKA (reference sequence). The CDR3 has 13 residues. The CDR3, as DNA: TGCAGTGCTAGAGACAGGGGCCGGGAGACCCAGTACTTC. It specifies CSARDRGRETQYF.

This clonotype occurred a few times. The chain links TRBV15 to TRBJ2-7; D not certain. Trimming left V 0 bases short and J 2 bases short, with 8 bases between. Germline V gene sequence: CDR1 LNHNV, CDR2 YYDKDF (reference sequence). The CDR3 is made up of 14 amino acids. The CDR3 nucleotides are TGTGCCACCAGCAGAGATCCAGACGCCTACGAGCAGTACGTC. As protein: CATSRDPDAYEQYV.

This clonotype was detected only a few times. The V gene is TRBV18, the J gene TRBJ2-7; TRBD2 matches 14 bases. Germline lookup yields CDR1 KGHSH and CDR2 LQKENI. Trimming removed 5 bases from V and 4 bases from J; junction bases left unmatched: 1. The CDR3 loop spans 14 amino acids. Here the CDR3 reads CASSGTSGGYEQYV. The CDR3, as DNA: TGTGCCAGCTCAGGGACTAGCGGGGGATACGAGCAGTACGTC.

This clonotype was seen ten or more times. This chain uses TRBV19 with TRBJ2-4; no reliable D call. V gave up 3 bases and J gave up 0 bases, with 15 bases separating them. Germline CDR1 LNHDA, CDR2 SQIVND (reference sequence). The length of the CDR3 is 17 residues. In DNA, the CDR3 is TGTGCCAGTAGTATCGGGCTATTCGCCCTAGCCAAAAACATTCAGTACTTC. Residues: CASSIGLFALAKNIQYF. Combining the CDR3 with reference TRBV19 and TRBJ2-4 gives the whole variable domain DGGITQSPKYLFRKEGQNVTLSCEQNLNHDAMYWYRQDPGQGLRLIYYSQIVNDFQKGDIAEGYSVSREKKESFPLTVTSAQKNPTAFYLCASSIGLFALAKNIQYFGAGTRLSVL.

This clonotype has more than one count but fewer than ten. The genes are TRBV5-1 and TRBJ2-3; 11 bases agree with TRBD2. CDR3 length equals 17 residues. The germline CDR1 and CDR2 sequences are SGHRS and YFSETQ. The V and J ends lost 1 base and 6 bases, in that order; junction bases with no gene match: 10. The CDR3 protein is CASSLTFSGGASDTQYF. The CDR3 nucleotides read TGCGCCAGCAGCTTGACCTTTAGCGGGGGGGCCTCGGATACGCAGTATTTT.

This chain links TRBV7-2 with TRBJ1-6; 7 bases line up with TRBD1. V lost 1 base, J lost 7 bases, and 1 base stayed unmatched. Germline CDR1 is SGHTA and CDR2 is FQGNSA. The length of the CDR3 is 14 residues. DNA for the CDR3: TGTGCCAGCAGCTTAGAGGGGGCGAATTCACCCCTCCACTTT. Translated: CASSLEGANSPLHF.

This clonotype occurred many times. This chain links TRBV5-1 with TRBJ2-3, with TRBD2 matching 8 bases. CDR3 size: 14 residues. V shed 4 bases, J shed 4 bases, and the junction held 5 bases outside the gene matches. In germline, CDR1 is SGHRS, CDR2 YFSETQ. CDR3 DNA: TGCGCCAGCAGCGAGGGACTAGGTGCAGATACGCAGTATTTT. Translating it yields CASSEGLGADTQYF.